This T cell receptor (beta chain) is drawn from a study of cytomegalovirus exposure and HLA in healthy donors. Study details: In a later analysis, the 90 to 150 validation repertoires were reported to have used the same platform as the 666 first-cohort repertoires.

Sequenced by immunoSEQ multiplex PCR; TCRdb stores in-frame clones only, minus some. The sample lists 200,000 or so clones, 70% to 85% seen once, with under 15% in the top ten. With 0 bases clipped from V and 7 bases from J, the junction kept 7 bases outside the gene matches. CDR1 is MNHEY and CDR2 is SMNVEV in the germline V gene (reference sequence). CDR3 length: 15 residues. V is TRBV27 and J is TRBJ2-7; 9 bases fit TRBD1. Sequencing used PBMCs. The receptor was isolated from a woman aged 25 to 39 in good health and CMV-seropositive. This chain's CDR3 is CASSLSGQGTREQYF. DNA for the CDR3: TGTGCCAGCAGTTTATCGGGACAGGGAACTAGAGAGCAGTACTTC.